The present entry profiles one TCR beta chain with its context. Germline CDR1 is LNHDA and CDR2 is SQIVND (reference sequence). The J segment lost 4 bases and the V segment lost 6 bases, leaving 12 bases of the junction unmatched. The length of the CDR3 is 16 residues. The data are from a study of blood T cell repertoires in COVID-19. Per the study methods: Estimation of nucleated cell counts relied on the amplification of reference gene primers. This table comes from immunoSEQ multiplex PCR, and its TCRdb copy is limited to in-frame clones, with some not included. V, J and clone size are taken as reported in that table, and D and trimming were inferred from the DNA itself. The sample carries more than 40,000 clones, approximately 90% recorded once.

The sample consisted of peripheral blood. This chain connects TRBV19 to TRBJ2-3; 8 bases line up with TRBD2. The source is a man aged 45 to 65 with active COVID-19. CDR3 DNA sequence: TGTGCCAGTAGGGATCCCAGCGGGAGCGGTGCAGATACGCAGTATTTT. As protein: CASRDPSGSGADTQYF.